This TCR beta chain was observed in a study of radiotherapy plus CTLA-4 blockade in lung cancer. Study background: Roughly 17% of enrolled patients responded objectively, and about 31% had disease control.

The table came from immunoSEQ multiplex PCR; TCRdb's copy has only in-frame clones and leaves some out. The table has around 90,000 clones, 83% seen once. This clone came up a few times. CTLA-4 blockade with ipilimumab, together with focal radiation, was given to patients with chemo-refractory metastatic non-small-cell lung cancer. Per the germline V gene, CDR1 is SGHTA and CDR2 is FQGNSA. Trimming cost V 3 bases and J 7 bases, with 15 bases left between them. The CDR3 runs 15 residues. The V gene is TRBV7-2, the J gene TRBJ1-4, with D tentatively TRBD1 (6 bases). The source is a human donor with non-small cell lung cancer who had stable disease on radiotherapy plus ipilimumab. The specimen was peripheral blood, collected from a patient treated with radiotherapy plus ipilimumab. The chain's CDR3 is CASSFRGSNGEKLFF. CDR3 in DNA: TGTGCCAGCAGCTTTAGGGGGTCAAATGGTGAAAAACTGTTTTTT.